The 28 T cell receptor beta chains below all came from one sample that was sequenced in a study of immune characterization of retroperitoneal liposarcoma. TCRdb itself ran the PCR reads through MiXCR, one entry per CDR3 protein. The repertoire includes approximately 2,000 distinct CDR3 sequences, 30% to 40% of them detected once, and 15% to 20% sits in the top ten. The source material was tumor tissue. The receptors were gathered from a male donor with retroperitoneal liposarcoma.

By share, this clonotype ranks as large. J is TRBJ2-1 and V is TRBV6-6; D gene unclear. The better agreement between TRBJ2-7 and the DNA end casts doubt on the J call. Germline V lookup: CDR1 MNHNY, CDR2 SVGAGI (reference sequence). The length of the CDR3 is 15 residues. CDR3 bases: TGTGCCAGCAGTCAGGCTACATACCGGCTTAATGAGCAGTACTTC. The encoded protein is CASSQATYRLNEQYF.

V is TRBV27 and J is TRBJ2-7; TRBD1 is a possible D gene (5 bases). Trimming stripped 1 base from V and 4 bases from J, with 14 bases between. The CDR3 runs 15 residues. Germline CDR1 and CDR2: MNHEY and SMNVEV (reference sequence). The chain's CDR3 is CASSLLDIMLYEQYF. The DNA of the CDR3 is TGTGCCAGCAGTTTATTGGACATAATGTTATACGAGCAGTACTTC.

The chain combines TRBV25-1 with TRBJ2-5; perhaps TRBD2 as D (7 bases). V lost 5 bases, J lost 11 bases, and 21 bases lay in between. The germline V gene has CDR1 MGHDK and CDR2 SYGVNS. This CDR3 comprises 14 residues. This CDR3 reads CASSKGEGYNEQYF. The CDR3 DNA reads as TGTGCCAGCAGTAAGGGGGAGGGCTACAATGAGCAGTACTTC.

This clonotype ranks as medium-sized. The V call is TRBV6-1, the J call TRBJ2-1; TRBD2 aligns across 7 bases. Trimming took 7 bases from V and 6 from J; bases not matched to a gene: 6. This CDR3 comprises 13 residues. The V gene's germline CDR1 is MNHNS and CDR2 SASEGT. The DNA of the CDR3 is TGTGCCAGCACCGGGACTACCATCAATGAGCAGTTCTTC. Encoded protein: CASTGTTINEQFF.

The rearrangement uses TRBV11-3 and TRBJ2-1; 9 nucleotides match TRBD1. The DNA end is more similar to TRBJ2-7, so the J call may be wrong. This CDR3 comprises 13 residues. From germline, CDR1 is SGHNT and CDR2 YENEEA. The CDR3 DNA sequence: TGTGCCAGCAGCCAGGGACAGGGAGGCGAGCAGTACTTC. Its protein is CASSQGQGGEQYF.

By sample fraction, this clonotype is large. CDR3 sequence reads: CAISEGQTIQETQYF. DNA of the CDR3: TGTGCCATCAGTGAGGGACAGACCATCCAAGAGACCCAGTACTTC. V usage is TRBV10-3 and J usage is TRBJ2-5; a weak D match, TRBD1 (6 bases). This CDR3 is 15 amino acids long. CDR1 and CDR2 (germline): ENHRY, SYGVKD. V lost 2 bases to trimming and J lost 1 base, with 11 bases between them.

The table lists this clonotype with a few counts. The CDR3 region is CASSLVRGSDTQYF. In DNA form, the CDR3 reads TGTGCCAGCAGCTTAGTGAGGGGCAGTGATACGCAGTATTTT. The gene calls are TRBV7-2 and TRBJ2-3; D may correspond to TRBD1 or TRBD2 (5 bases each). With 1 base removed from V and 6 bases from J, the gap between germline ends came to 11 bases. This CDR3 region has 14 residues. CDR1 and CDR2 (germline): SGHTA, FQGNSA.

The chain joins TRBV12-3 or TRBV12-4 to TRBJ2-1; 9 nucleotides line up with TRBD2. The J call may be faulty, since TRBJ2-7 better matches the DNA end. The length of the CDR3 is 15 residues. CDR3 sequence reads: CASSYLAGVLYEQYF. CDR3 sequence (DNA): TGTGCCAGCAGTTACTTAGCGGGAGTTCTCTACGAGCAGTACTTC.

The chain uses TRBV20-1 and TRBJ2-5; 10 bases are a match to TRBD2. Trimming took 0 bases from V and 9 from J; bases not matched to a gene: 10. Germline assignment: CDR1 DFQATT and CDR2 SNEGSKA (reference sequence). This CDR3 has 15 residues. The CDR3: CSARDGLAGAGAQYF. The CDR3 bases are TGCAGTGCTAGAGATGGGCTAGCGGGAGCGGGGGCCCAGTACTTC.

The J gene is TRBJ2-3, the V gene TRBV27; D call uncertain. The V end was cut by 5 bases, the J end by 3 bases, with 9 bases between. Looked up from germline, CDR1 is MNHEY and CDR2 is SMNVEV (reference sequence). The CDR3 is 13 amino acids. The CDR3 nucleotides read TGTGCCAGCAGTAACCCGACTACAGATACGCAGTATTTT. The encoded protein is CASSNPTTDTQYF.

This clonotype was detected once. The chain couples TRBV6-5 to TRBJ1-2; TRBD1 matches 9 bases. Germline CDR1 MNHEY, CDR2 SVGAGI. With 5 bases clipped from V and 6 bases from J, the junction kept 10 bases outside the gene matches. This CDR3 is 15 amino acids long. CDR3 nucleotides: TGTGCCAGCAGTGAAATTTCCGGACAGGGGAATGGCTACACCTTC. Amino acid sequence: CASSEISGQGNGYTF.

The chain is built from TRBV27 and TRBJ2-1; TRBD2 matches 8 bases. Germline trimming cut 3 bases from V and 4 bases from J; bases unmatched to any gene: 2. From germline, CDR1 is MNHEY and CDR2 SMNVEV (reference sequence). The length of the CDR3 is 14 residues. The CDR3: CASSLRLAYNEQFF. DNA of the CDR3: TGTGCCAGCAGTTTGCGACTAGCGTACAATGAGCAGTTCTTC.

This clonotype was counted a few times. The CDR3 sequence is CASSRRAASGETQYF. In DNA form, the CDR3 reads TGTGCCAGCAGTCGTCGGGCAGCTTCTGGGGAGACCCAGTACTTC. The gene calls are TRBV27 and TRBJ2-5; D gene ambiguous. The V gene's germline CDR1 is MNHEY and CDR2 SMNVEV (reference sequence). V was cut by 5 bases and J by 5 bases, with 18 bases left in between. This CDR3 region has 15 residues.

Notes on this clonotype: This clone may be a read error of a much larger clone one base away. The chain is built from TRBV7-2 and TRBJ2-7, with TRBD1 matching 8 bases. The junction had 12 bases not matched to a gene; V was cut back by 5 bases and J by 0 bases. The CDR3 length is 17 residues. Germline V gives CDR1 SGHTA, CDR2 FQGNSA. The CDR3 here is CASSPRGGQGNSYEQYF. The CDR3 nucleotides read TGTGCCAGCAGCCCACGGGGCGGACAGGGCAACTCCTACGAGCAGTACTTC.

This chain uses TRBV6-9 with TRBJ2-1; 10 nucleotides agree with TRBD1. J lost 3 bases, V lost 10 bases, and 3 bases had no gene match. The CDR3 is 13 residues long. Germline values: CDR1 MNHGY, CDR2 SVAAGI. DNA of the CDR3: TGTGCCACCAGGACAGGGGGCTACAATGAGCAGTTCTTC. Its protein is CATRTGGYNEQFF.

This clonotype came up a few times. This chain connects TRBV15 to TRBJ2-3, with TRBD2 matching 12 bases. CDR3 size: 18 residues. Germline V gives CDR1 LNHNV, CDR2 YYDKDF (reference sequence). V dropped 0 bases and J dropped 6; count of bases not matched to a gene: 10. Here the CDR3 DNA reads TGTGCCACCAGCAGAGATACCCTAGCGGGAGGGCTAAGGGATACGCAGTATTTT. This gives the protein CATSRDTLAGGLRDTQYF.

This clonotype was detected a few times. This sequence joins TRBV6-1 and TRBJ2-1; D assignment may be TRBD1 or TRBD2 (5 bases each). The DNA end is a closer match to TRBJ2-7, so the J assignment may be wrong. The CDR3 contains 14 residues. Germline V gene data show CDR1 as MNHNS and CDR2 as SASEGT. CDR3 protein: CATAWGRSPYEQYF. The CDR3 DNA is TGTGCCACAGCCTGGGGGAGAAGCCCCTACGAGCAGTACTTC.

The rearrangement joins TRBV27 to TRBJ2-1; D is perhaps TRBD1 or TRBD2 (6 bases each). Germline V lookup: CDR1 MNHEY, CDR2 SMNVEV (reference sequence). The CDR3 spans 13 residues. Trimming shortened V by 6 bases and J by 12 bases, and 18 bases separated the two germline ends. The CDR3: CASRKGSEGGQFF. CDR3 nucleotide sequence: TGTGCCAGCAGGAAGGGAAGCGAGGGGGGGCAGTTCTTC.

This clonotype showed up just a few times. The rearrangement uses TRBV11-2 and TRBJ2-3; 7 bases align to TRBD2. V gave up 8 bases and J gave up 14 bases; unmatched junction bases: 10. Germline V gene sequence: CDR1 SGHAT, CDR2 FQNNGV. There are 11 residues in the CDR3. The DNA for the CDR3 is TGTGCCAGCGGCAGGGTGGGGACTACGTATTTT. Translated: CASGRVGTTYF.

The chain recombines TRBV27 with TRBJ2-1; no clear D gene. CDR3 size: 15 residues. Germline V CDR1 and CDR2: MNHEY, SMNVEV (reference sequence). Trimming removed 0 bases at V and 4 bases at J, with 10 bases between. The CDR3, as DNA: TGTGCCAGCAGTTTATCGAGAGCAACTTACAATGAGCAGTTCTTC. The encoded protein is CASSLSRATYNEQFF.

This chain uses TRBV6-1 with TRBJ2-3; the match to TRBD1 covers 10 bases. Germline CDR1 MNHNS, CDR2 SASEGT. The CDR3 runs to 15 residues. Trimming removed 3 bases from V and 1 base from J; junction bases left unmatched: 1. CDR3 protein: CASSEGQGRTDTQYF. The CDR3 bases are TGTGCCAGCAGTGAGGGACAGGGGCGCACAGATACGCAGTATTTT.

This clonotype was seen a few times. The J gene is TRBJ2-3, the V gene TRBV6-1; 14 bases fit TRBD2. The length of the CDR3 is 17 residues. V shed 3 bases, J shed 3 bases, and the junction held 5 bases outside the gene matches. From germline, CDR1 is MNHNS and CDR2 SASEGT. The CDR3 bases are TGTGCCAGCAGTGAGGGGACTAGCGGGAGAGTGACAGATACGCAGTATTTT. Protein sequence: CASSEGTSGRVTDTQYF.

The V gene is TRBV27, the J gene TRBJ2-1; TRBD2 agrees at 11 bases. CDR3 size: 15 residues. Germline assignment: CDR1 MNHEY and CDR2 SMNVEV (reference sequence). Losses at the gene ends were 6 bases for V and 10 bases for J; bases not matched to a gene: 11. For the CDR3, the DNA is TGTGCCAGCAGGGGTCGACTAGCGGGGAACTACGAGCAGTTCTTC. Encoded protein: CASRGRLAGNYEQFF.

The V call is TRBV12-3 or TRBV12-4, the J call TRBJ2-1, with D uncertain. Between the trimmed V and J ends, which lost 5 bases and 10 bases, there was a span of 15 bases. The CDR3 totals 13 residues. CDR3 region: CASSMDGSYEQFF. The CDR3 DNA follows: TGTGCCAGCAGTATGGACGGCTCCTACGAGCAGTTCTTC.

This clonotype was recorded a few times. The chain couples TRBV6-1 to TRBJ2-1; no clear D gene. CDR1 and CDR2 from the germline V gene are MNHNS and SASEGT. This CDR3 is 14 amino acids long. V was trimmed by 5 bases and J by 3 bases, leaving 11 bases between them. The CDR3 sequence: CASSPGIGYNEQFF. The CDR3 region has the DNA TGTGCCAGCAGTCCTGGGATCGGCTACAATGAGCAGTTCTTC.

Here the CDR3 reads CASSLAGTGGYNEQYF. Written as DNA, the CDR3 is TGTGCCAGCAGTTTAGCCGGGACAGGGGGCTACAATGAGCAGTACTTC. This chain links TRBV12-3 or TRBV12-4 with TRBJ2-5, with TRBD1 identical over 12 bases. The V and J ends lost 0 bases and 11 bases, in that order; junction bases with no gene match: 10. This CDR3 spans 16 amino acids.

By share, this clonotype ranks as large. This chain links TRBV6-5 with TRBJ2-1, with TRBD2 matching 12 bases. Trimming removed 0 bases from V and 7 bases from J; junction bases left unmatched: 4. Germline CDR1 is MNHEY and CDR2 is SVGAGI. The CDR3 extends over 16 amino acids. This CDR3 is CASSYSDGLAGNEQFF. DNA for the CDR3: TGTGCCAGCAGTTACTCAGACGGACTAGCGGGAAATGAGCAGTTCTTC.

This chain joins TRBV6-1 and TRBJ2-5; D is perhaps TRBD1 or TRBD2 (5 bases each). The tail of the sequence fits TRBJ2-7 better, so the J call may be wrong. The CDR3 is 17 amino acids. The germline gives CDR1 MNHNS, CDR2 SASEGT. Written as DNA, the CDR3 is TGTGCCAGCGGAGCCACTATCGTACCGGGGCGGACCTACGAGCAGTACTTC. This sequence encodes CASGATIVPGRTYEQYF.